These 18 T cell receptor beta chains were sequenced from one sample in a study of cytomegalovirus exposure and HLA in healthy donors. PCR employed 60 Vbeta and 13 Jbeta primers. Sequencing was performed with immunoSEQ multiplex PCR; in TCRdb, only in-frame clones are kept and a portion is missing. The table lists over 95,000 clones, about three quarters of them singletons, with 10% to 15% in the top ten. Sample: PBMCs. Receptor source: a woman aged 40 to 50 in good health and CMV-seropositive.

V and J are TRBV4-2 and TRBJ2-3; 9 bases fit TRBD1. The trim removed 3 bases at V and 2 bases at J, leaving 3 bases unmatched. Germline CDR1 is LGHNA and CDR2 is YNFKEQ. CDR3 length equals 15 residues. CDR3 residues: CASSHRTGATDTQYF. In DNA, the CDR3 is TGTGCCAGCAGCCACCGGACAGGGGCCACAGATACGCAGTATTTT.

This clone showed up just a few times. In nucleotides, the CDR3 is TGCAGCGTAGGACAGGGCAGGGGACAGCCCCAGCATTTT. It specifies CSVGQGRGQPQHF. The gene calls are TRBV29-1 and TRBJ1-5; 8 bases fit TRBD1. The germline gives CDR1 SQVTM, CDR2 ANQGSEA. V gave up 6 bases and J gave up 7 bases; unmatched junction bases: 8. CDR3 length: 13 residues.

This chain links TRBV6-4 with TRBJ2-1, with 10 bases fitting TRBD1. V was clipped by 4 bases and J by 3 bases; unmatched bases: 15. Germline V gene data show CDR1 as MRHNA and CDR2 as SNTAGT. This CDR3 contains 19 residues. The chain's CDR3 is CASSGGQGVRRGGYNEQFF. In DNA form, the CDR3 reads TGTGCCAGCAGTGGAGGACAGGGGGTCCGCCGCGGTGGCTACAATGAGCAGTTCTTC.

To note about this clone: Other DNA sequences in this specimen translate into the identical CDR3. CDR3 sequence (DNA): TGTGCCAGCTCCCCCGGGGGAAGCTCCTACAATGAGCAGTTCTTC. Protein sequence: CASSPGGSSYNEQFF. The chain combines TRBV18 with TRBJ2-1, with TRBD2 as a possible D gene (6 bases). Trimming left V 6 bases short and J 0 bases short, with 12 bases between. The CDR3 sequence is 15 residues long. The germline gives CDR1 KGHSH, CDR2 LQKENI.

The CDR3 DNA reads TGTGCCTGGGGAAGGGGCTCACCTAACTATGGCTACACCTTC. It encodes CAWGRGSPNYGYTF. The chain combines TRBV30 with TRBJ1-2; maybe TRBD1 (5 bases). Germline-derived CDR1 and CDR2 are GTSNPN and SVGIG (reference sequence). Deletions cut 5 bases from V and 0 bases from J, with 13 bases between. CDR3 length: 14 amino acids.

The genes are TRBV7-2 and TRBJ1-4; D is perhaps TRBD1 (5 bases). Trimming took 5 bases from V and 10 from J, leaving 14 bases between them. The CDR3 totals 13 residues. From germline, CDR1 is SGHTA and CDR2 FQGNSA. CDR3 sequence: CASSPGGRGKLFF. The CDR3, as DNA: TGTGCCAGCAGCCCGGGGGGTAGGGGAAAACTGTTTTTT. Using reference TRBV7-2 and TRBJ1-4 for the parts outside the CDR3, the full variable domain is GAGVSQSPSNKVTEKGKDVELRCDPISGHTALYWYRQSLGQGLEFLIYFQGNSAPDKSGLPSDRFSAERTGGSVSTLTIQRTQQEDSAVYLCASSPGGRGKLFFGSGTQLSVL.

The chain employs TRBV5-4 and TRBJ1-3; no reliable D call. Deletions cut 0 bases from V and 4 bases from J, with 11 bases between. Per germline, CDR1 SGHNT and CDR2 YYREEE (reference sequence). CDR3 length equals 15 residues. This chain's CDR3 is CASSLGSGAGNTIYF. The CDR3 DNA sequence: TGTGCCAGCAGCTTGGGATCGGGAGCCGGAAACACCATATATTTT. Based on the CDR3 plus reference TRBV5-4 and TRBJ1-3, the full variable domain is ETGVTQSPTHLIKTRGQQVTLRCSSQSGHNTVSWYQQALGQGPQFIFQYYREEENGRGNFPPRFSGLQFPNYSSELNVNALELDDSALYLCASSLGSGAGNTIYFGEGSWLTVV.

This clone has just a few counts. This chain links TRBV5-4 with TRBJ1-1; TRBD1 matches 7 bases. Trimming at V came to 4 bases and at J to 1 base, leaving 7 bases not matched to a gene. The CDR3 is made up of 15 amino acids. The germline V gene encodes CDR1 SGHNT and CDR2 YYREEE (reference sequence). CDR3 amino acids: CASSPLQGTNTEAFF. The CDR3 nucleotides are TGTGCCAGCAGCCCCCTACAGGGGACGAACACTGAAGCTTTCTTT.

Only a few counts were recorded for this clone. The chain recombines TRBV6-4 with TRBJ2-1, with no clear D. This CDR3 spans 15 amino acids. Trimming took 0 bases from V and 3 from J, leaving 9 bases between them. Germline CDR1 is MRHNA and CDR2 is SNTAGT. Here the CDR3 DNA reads TGTGCCAGCAGTGACTCGAGACTCAACTACAATGAGCAGTTCTTC. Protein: CASSDSRLNYNEQFF.

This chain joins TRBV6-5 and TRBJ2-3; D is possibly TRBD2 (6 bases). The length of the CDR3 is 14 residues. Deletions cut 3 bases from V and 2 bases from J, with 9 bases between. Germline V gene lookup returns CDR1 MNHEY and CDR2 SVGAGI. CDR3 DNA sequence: TGTGCCAGCAGTTATACTAGCCCCACAGATACGCAGTATTTT. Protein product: CASSYTSPTDTQYF.

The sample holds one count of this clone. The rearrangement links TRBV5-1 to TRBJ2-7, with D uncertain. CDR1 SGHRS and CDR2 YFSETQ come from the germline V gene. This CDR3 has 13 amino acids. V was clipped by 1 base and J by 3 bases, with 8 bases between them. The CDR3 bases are TGCGCCAGCAGCTTGCAGCGCTACTACGAGCAGTACTTC. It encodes CASSLQRYYEQYF.

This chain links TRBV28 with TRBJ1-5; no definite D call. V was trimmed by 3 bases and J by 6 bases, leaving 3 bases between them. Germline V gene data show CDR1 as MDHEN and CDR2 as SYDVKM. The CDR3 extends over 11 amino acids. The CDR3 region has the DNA TGTGCCAGCAGTTTTCGTCAGCCCCAGCATTTT. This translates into CASSFRQPQHF.

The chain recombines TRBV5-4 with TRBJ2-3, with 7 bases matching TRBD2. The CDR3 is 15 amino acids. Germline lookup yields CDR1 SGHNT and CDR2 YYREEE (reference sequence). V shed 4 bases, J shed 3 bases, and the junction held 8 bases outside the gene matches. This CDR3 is CASSPKSGVTDTQYF. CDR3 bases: TGTGCCAGCAGCCCAAAAAGCGGGGTAACAGATACGCAGTATTTT.

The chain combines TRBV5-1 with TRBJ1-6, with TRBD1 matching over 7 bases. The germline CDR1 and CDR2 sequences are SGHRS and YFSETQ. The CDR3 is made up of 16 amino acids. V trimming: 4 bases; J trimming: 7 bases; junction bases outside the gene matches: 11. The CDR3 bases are TGCGCCAGCAGCATCGTCGGACAGGCTGGAAATTCACCCCTCCACTTT. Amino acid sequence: CASSIVGQAGNSPLHF.

CDR3 in amino acids: CASKSGQPYNSPLHF. The CDR3 region has the DNA TGTGCCAGCAAGTCGGGACAGCCCTATAATTCACCCCTCCACTTT. The J gene is TRBJ1-6, the V gene TRBV27; TRBD1 matches 7 bases. The CDR3 sequence is 15 residues long. Germline CDR1 MNHEY, CDR2 SMNVEV (reference sequence). The junction had 5 bases not matched to a gene; V was cut back by 7 bases and J by 2 bases.

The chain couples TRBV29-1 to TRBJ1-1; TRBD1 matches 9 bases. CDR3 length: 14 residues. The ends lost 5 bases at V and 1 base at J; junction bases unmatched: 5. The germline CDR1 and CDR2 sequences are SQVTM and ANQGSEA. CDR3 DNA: TGCAGCGTTATTTTGGGACAGGGGAACACTGAAGCTTTCTTT. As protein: CSVILGQGNTEAFF.

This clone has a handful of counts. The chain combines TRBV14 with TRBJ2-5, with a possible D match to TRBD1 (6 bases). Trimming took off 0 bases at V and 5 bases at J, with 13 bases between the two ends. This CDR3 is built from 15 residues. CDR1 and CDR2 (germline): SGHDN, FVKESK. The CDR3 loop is CASSQDPGASETQYF. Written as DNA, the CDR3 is TGTGCCAGCAGCCAAGATCCAGGGGCGTCTGAGACCCAGTACTTC.

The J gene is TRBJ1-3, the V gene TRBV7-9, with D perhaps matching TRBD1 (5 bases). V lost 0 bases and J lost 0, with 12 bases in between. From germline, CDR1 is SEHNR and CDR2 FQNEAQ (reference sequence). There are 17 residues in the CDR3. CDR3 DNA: TGTGCCAGCAGCTTAGCAGCGGGACCCAGCTCTGGAAACACCATATATTTT. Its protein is CASSLAAGPSSGNTIYF.